The 21 T cell receptor beta chains below come from one sample, sequenced in a study of cytomegalovirus exposure and HLA in healthy donors (dated by TCRdb to the late 2010s). Libraries were prepared through the immunoSEQ multiplex PCR assay. For the multiplex PCR, a mixture combining 60 forward primers for TCR Vbeta segments and 13 reverse primers for TCR Jbeta segments was used. What TCRdb holds here is the immuneACCESS table cut down to in-frame rearrangements. Part of the clones is not present; checked against another copy, under half of the missing clones reflect an unresolved V gene, and the others are unexplained. The sample data list roughly 200,000 clones, and approximately 90% of these were observed just once. Of the sample, roughly 0.98% falls within the top ten clones. The sequencing sample was made of PBMCs. The origin of the receptors is a boy between 2 and 10 years old in good health and CMV-seronegative.

A remark on this clone: The junction differs from germline at one of its ends, possibly a read error. The rearrangement uses TRBV5-1 and TRBJ2-5; maybe TRBD1 (5 bases). This CDR3 has 14 residues. Germline V gene sequence: CDR1 SGHRS, CDR2 YFSETQ. CDR3 nucleotides: TGCGCCAGCAGCTTGGCTTTAGGGGAAGAGGCCCAGTACTTC. Its translation: CASSLALGEEAQYF.

The chain employs TRBV6-5 and TRBJ2-2; the match to TRBD2 covers 9 bases. The J segment lost 2 bases and the V segment lost 5 bases, leaving 0 bases of the junction unmatched. The CDR3 spans 14 residues. Germline CDR1 and CDR2: MNHEY and SVGAGI. CDR3 DNA: TGTGCCAGCAGTCTAGCGGGAAACACCGGGGAGCTGTTTTTT. This encodes CASSLAGNTGELFF.

The chain is built from TRBV9 and TRBJ1-3; D might be TRBD1 (5 bases). The germline V gene has CDR1 SGDLS and CDR2 YYNGEE. CDR3 length equals 16 residues. Trimming took 0 bases from V and 2 from J, leaving 12 bases between them. CDR3 DNA sequence: TGTGCCAGCAGCGTAGACGGGGGGGTAGCTGGAAACACCATATATTTT. This sequence encodes CASSVDGGVAGNTIYF.

Points on this clone: Other nucleotide sequences from this sample produce the same CDR3. The genes are TRBV27 and TRBJ2-1; no definite D call. The CDR3 loop spans 14 amino acids. The germline gives CDR1 MNHEY, CDR2 SMNVEV (reference sequence). Trimming stripped 5 bases from V and 0 bases from J, with 8 bases between. The CDR3 DNA is TGTGCCAGCAGTCCGCCCGGCTCCTACAATGAGCAGTTCTTC. It specifies CASSPPGSYNEQFF.

This clone appeared a single time. This chain uses TRBV19 with TRBJ1-5; TRBD1 aligns across 8 bases. Germline V lookup: CDR1 LNHDA, CDR2 SQIVND (reference sequence). With V trimmed by 5 bases and J by 7 bases, 13 bases remained unmatched. The length of the CDR3 is 16 residues. CDR3 sequence: CASSLGDRPRGQPQHF. CDR3 nucleotides: TGTGCCAGTAGTTTAGGGGACAGGCCCAGAGGCCAGCCCCAGCATTTT.

The genes are TRBV27 and TRBJ2-4; 8 nucleotides line up with TRBD1. Germline V CDR1 and CDR2: MNHEY, SMNVEV (reference sequence). J gave up 6 bases and V 3 bases, and 10 bases lay outside the gene matches. CDR3 length equals 16 residues. This CDR3 reads CASSFPGTGDSNIQYF. As DNA, the CDR3 is TGTGCCAGCAGTTTCCCCGGGACAGGAGACTCAAACATTCAGTACTTC.

This chain links TRBV7-8 with TRBJ1-4, with D maybe TRBD1 (6 bases). Per the germline V gene, CDR1 is SGHVS and CDR2 is FQNEAQ. The CDR3 runs 14 residues. With 5 bases removed from V and 8 bases from J, the gap between germline ends came to 15 bases. The CDR3, as DNA: TGTGCCAGCAGCCCAGGGGACCTGTCGGAAAAACTGTTTTTT. Encoded protein: CASSPGDLSEKLFF.

The chain combines TRBV7-2 with TRBJ2-3; D gene unclear. Germline-derived CDR1 and CDR2 are SGHTA and FQGNSA. Deletions cut 0 bases from V and 0 bases from J, with 13 bases between. CDR3 size: 17 residues. As DNA, the CDR3 is TGTGCCAGCAGCTTAGCAGGAGCCGGAACTAGCACAGATACGCAGTATTTT. Its protein is CASSLAGAGTSTDTQYF.

DNA of the CDR3: TGTGCCAGCAGGTCCGGGACAGGGGGCAGCTATGGCTACACCTTC. This encodes CASRSGTGGSYGYTF. The V gene is TRBV2, the J gene TRBJ1-2; 12 positions match TRBD1. CDR1 is SNHLY, CDR2 FYNNEI, per germline. The V and J ends lost 6 bases and 4 bases, in that order; junction bases with no gene match: 6. The CDR3 contains 15 residues.

The rearrangement joins TRBV5-1 to TRBJ1-2; 8 nucleotides line up with TRBD1. The germline CDR1 and CDR2 sequences are SGHRS and YFSETQ. This CDR3 spans 16 amino acids. V shed 2 bases and J 6 bases; nucleotides not matched to a gene: 12. The CDR3 bases are TGCGCCAGCAGCTTCGGGACAGGAATATTTATTGATGGCTACACCTTC. Protein product: CASSFGTGIFIDGYTF.

The CDR3 coding sequence is TGTGCTAGTGGTCCCGGGACTAGCTCCTACAATGAGCAGTTCTTC. Its translation: CASGPGTSSYNEQFF. V and J are TRBV12-5 and TRBJ2-1; 8 bases agree with TRBD2. With V trimmed by 5 bases and J by 0 bases, 3 bases remained unmatched. This CDR3 has 15 residues. Germline values: CDR1 LGHNT, CDR2 FRNRAP.

This sequence joins TRBV5-6 and TRBJ1-2, with 9 bases identical to TRBD1. This CDR3 is 17 amino acids long. The V gene's germline CDR1 is SGHDT and CDR2 YYEEEE. V dropped 3 bases and J dropped 2; count of bases not matched to a gene: 11. The CDR3 DNA sequence: TGTGCCAGCAGCTCCACACCCGGGACAGGGTACAACTATGGCTACACCTTC. This sequence encodes CASSSTPGTGYNYGYTF.

V is TRBV7-6 and J is TRBJ2-2; no clear D. Germline CDR1 is SGHVS and CDR2 is FNYEAQ. The germline V and J ends were trimmed by 2 bases and 5 bases, with 9 bases remaining between them. The CDR3 length is 14 residues. CDR3 nucleotides: TGTGCCAGCAGCTTACGGGTGTCGACCGGGGAGCTGTTTTTT. As protein: CASSLRVSTGELFF.

The chain has TRBV5-1 and TRBJ2-4; possibly TRBD1 for D (6 bases). CDR1 is SGHRS and CDR2 is YFSETQ in the germline V gene. CDR3 length equals 16 residues. V lost 5 bases and J lost 2, with 17 bases in between. CDR3 bases: TGCGCCAGCAGTCCAGGGGCGATGGAGACCAAAAACATTCAGTACTTC. It specifies CASSPGAMETKNIQYF.

The V gene is TRBV21-1, the J gene TRBJ1-5; TRBD1 is taken as the D call from the table, unchecked against the DNA. TRBV21-1 is a pseudogene locus. The CDR3 is 15 amino acids. The CDR3 nucleotides read TGTGCCAGCAGCGGTCGGGACAGGGACAATCAGCCCCAGCATTTT. It specifies CASSGRDRDNQPQHF.

The chain has TRBV29-1 and TRBJ2-3; D not resolved. The germline gives CDR1 SQVTM, CDR2 ANQGSEA. Deletions cut 4 bases from V and 4 bases from J, with 6 bases between. The CDR3 is 11 amino acids. CDR3 DNA sequence: TGCAGCGTTGCCCAGGCAGATACGCAGTATTTT. Its translation is CSVAQADTQYF.

The chain recombines TRBV7-2 with TRBJ2-7; 9 bases align to TRBD1. The germline gives CDR1 SGHTA, CDR2 FQGNSA. The CDR3 spans 15 residues. J lost 3 bases, V lost 3 bases, and 6 bases had no gene match. CDR3 protein: CASSFKQGAVYEQYF. In DNA, the CDR3 is TGTGCCAGCAGCTTTAAACAGGGGGCAGTCTACGAGCAGTACTTC. Based on the CDR3 plus reference TRBV7-2 and TRBJ2-7, the full variable domain is GAGVSQSPSNKVTEKGKDVELRCDPISGHTALYWYRQSLGQGLEFLIYFQGNSAPDKSGLPSDRFSAERTGGSVSTLTIQRTQQEDSAVYLCASSFKQGAVYEQYFGPGTRLTVT.

A single count supports this clone. The gene calls are TRBV6-5 and TRBJ2-5, with 7 bases aligning to TRBD2. The CDR3 runs to 14 residues. Germline CDR1 and CDR2: MNHEY and SVGAGI. J gave up 5 bases and V 4 bases, and 7 bases lay outside the gene matches. The CDR3, as DNA: TGTGCCAGCAGTTCAGTTGGGAGGGTGGAGACCCAGTACTTC. It translates to CASSSVGRVETQYF.

The J gene is TRBJ2-7, the V gene TRBV28; 8 bases map to TRBD2. CDR1 and CDR2 (germline): MDHEN, SYDVKM. V was pared by 6 bases and J by 6 bases, with 4 bases of the junction left unmatched. CDR3 length: 12 amino acids. The DNA for the CDR3 is TGTGCCAGCAGATACACTAGCGGCGAGCAGTACTTC. Translation: CASRYTSGEQYF.

The CDR3 bases are TGTGCCACCAGCAGAGATAGGACATATGATGGGGCCAACGTCCTGACTTTC. Protein: CATSRDRTYDGANVLTF. V and J are TRBV15 and TRBJ2-6; TRBD1 is a possible D gene (5 bases). The CDR3 consists of 17 residues. Trimming pared 0 bases from V and 3 bases from J, leaving 12 bases between. CDR1 is LNHNV and CDR2 is YYDKDF in the germline V gene (reference sequence).

This sequence joins TRBV6-5 and TRBJ2-1; D unresolved. The CDR3 extends over 14 amino acids. The V end was cut by 4 bases, the J end by 2 bases, with 9 bases between. Germline CDR1 is MNHEY and CDR2 is SVGAGI. CDR3 coding DNA: TGTGCCAGCAGTTTTAAAGGAGCCTACAATGAGCAGTTCTTC. The encoded protein is CASSFKGAYNEQFF.